This T cell receptor beta chain was captured by sequencing in a study of cytomegalovirus exposure and HLA in healthy donors. Turning to the study itself: Earlier, 150 million to 200 million T cells were analyzed, and some 120 million unique TCR beta sequences were found among them.

Germline-derived CDR1 and CDR2 are LGHNA and YSLEER. The CDR3 contains 16 residues. The trim removed 0 bases at V and 5 bases at J, leaving 6 bases unmatched. The PCR had 60 Vbeta and 13 Jbeta primers. The table came from immunoSEQ multiplex PCR; TCRdb's copy has only in-frame clones and leaves some out. The sample holds about 160,000 clones, roughly 70% seen once. The TCR originated in a woman aged 40 to 55 in good health and CMV-seropositive. Sequenced sample: PBMCs. This chain links TRBV4-3 with TRBJ1-2, with 10 bases that match TRBD1. The DNA of the CDR3 is TGCGCCAGCAGCCAAGATTGGGGACAGGGGAAATATGGCTACACCTTC. Translating gives CASSQDWGQGKYGYTF.